This T cell receptor beta chain came from a study of identical twins. This CDR3 is built from 15 residues. With 0 bases removed from V and 0 bases from J, the gap between germline ends came to 9 bases. The germline CDR1 and CDR2 sequences are SGHRS and YFSETQ. A template switching step contributed a universal primer site, while unique molecular identifiers were present in the cDNA. Via MiXCR, TCRdb re-called the 5' RACE reads, giving one row per CDR3 protein. The data contain 750,000 to 950,000 distinct CDR3 sequences, approximately 13% of them singletons. Notes on the study in general: Excess sharing by twins proved weaker in beta out-of-frame sequences. The more abundant beta clonotypes in cord blood had fewer insertions, and memory repertoires did not show this. Twin sharing of out-of-frame TCR alpha was underestimated by models in monozygotic pairs.

This clonotype appeared many times. Its cognate antigen is unknown. This sample was shared with a second study, whose subject was yellow fever vaccine responses in identical twins.

This chain joins TRBV5-1 and TRBJ1-1; possible D gene TRBD1, 6 bases. The sample consisted of PBMCs. The receptor was derived from a young woman in good health. CDR3 protein: CASSLDRGMNTEAFF. CDR3 sequence (DNA): TGCGCCAGCAGCTTGGATAGGGGGATGAACACTGAAGCTTTCTTT.